This T cell receptor (beta chain) was sequenced for a study of OX40 agonist ivuxolimab in advanced cancers. As for the study in general: Averaging roughly 60 years in age, with a range of roughly 20 to 80, the cohort was 82.7% male.

Sequencing was performed with immunoSEQ multiplex PCR; in TCRdb, only in-frame clones are kept and a portion is missing. The sample contains approximately 40,000 clones, about 90% of which appear only once. CDR1 and CDR2 (germline): SNHLY, FYNNEI. CDR3 length: 14 amino acids. Trimming removed 8 bases at V and 1 base at J, with 14 bases between. The specimen was CD4+ or CD8+ T cells sorted from blood, collected in a trial of the OX40 agonist ivuxolimab. This chain uses TRBV2 with TRBJ2-5; no clear D gene. The clonotype was recovered from an adult with an advanced solid tumor such as melanoma, head and neck, liver or kidney cancer. The CDR3 spells CASRAPTLQETQYF. For the CDR3, the DNA is TGTGCCAGCCGTGCACCGACCCTCCAAGAGACCCAGTACTTC.